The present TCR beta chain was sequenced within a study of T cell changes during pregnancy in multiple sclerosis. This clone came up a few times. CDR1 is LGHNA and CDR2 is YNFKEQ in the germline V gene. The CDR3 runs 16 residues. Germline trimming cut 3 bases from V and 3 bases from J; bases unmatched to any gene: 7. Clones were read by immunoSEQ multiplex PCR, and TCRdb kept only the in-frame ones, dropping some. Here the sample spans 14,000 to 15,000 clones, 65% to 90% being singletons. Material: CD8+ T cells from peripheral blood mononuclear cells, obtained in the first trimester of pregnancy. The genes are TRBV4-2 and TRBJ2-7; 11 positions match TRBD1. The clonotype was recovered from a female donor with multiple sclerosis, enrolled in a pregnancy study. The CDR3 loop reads CASSQLTGTGGYEQYF. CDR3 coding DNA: TGTGCCAGCAGCCAGCTAACCGGGACAGGGGGCTACGAGCAGTACTTC.